The sequence of this TCR beta chain was determined in a study of cytomegalovirus exposure and HLA in healthy donors. Study conclusions and caveats: Generally TCR sequences proved uncommon, though certain public TCRs appeared in numerous donors. Under in vitro conditions, a few CMV-associated chains were confirmed as specific for CMV antigens. Altogether, 170 or so TCR beta chains were recorded as cytomegalovirus-associated.

Using immunoSEQ multiplex PCR, the repertoire was profiled, and TCRdb retains in-frame clones only, with some absent. The table records 150,000 or so clones, about 86% of them present only once. The CDR3 totals 13 residues. V dropped 5 bases and J dropped 7; count of bases not matched to a gene: 5. Looked up from germline, CDR1 is SEHNR and CDR2 is FQNEAQ (reference sequence). While the first cohort had 500 to 700 subjects, the donors belonged to the separate validation cohort of about 130 subjects. Worth noting for this clone: Its specificity is unknown.

The chain joins TRBV7-9 to TRBJ2-1; 7 bases match TRBD2. This receptor was identified in a man between 18 and 29 years old in good health and CMV-seropositive. The sample comprised PBMCs. Here the CDR3 reads CASSRTGGNEQFF. CDR3 DNA: TGTGCCAGCAGCCGCACCGGGGGGAATGAGCAGTTCTTC.